This TCR beta chain was captured by sequencing in a study of blood T cell repertoires in COVID-19 (dated by TCRdb to 2020 to 2021). Background for the entire study: Samples covering the acute and convalescent phases of COVID-19 were provided by collaborators in the United States, Italy and Spain. The material from the prospective study consisted of cDNA or gDNA derived from T cells, B-cell-depleted T cells, or PBMCs. Subjects who had been exposed to COVID-19, were actively infected with it, or had recovered from it provided the deeply sampled blood TCRbeta repertoires that made up the dataset. Where HLA class I and class II types were available, the types were taken from metadata supplied by the sample provider, not from assay-based typing. The samples were drawn from the first 160 participants of the ongoing ImmuneRACE study and from about 1,200 subjects provided by 6 global collaborators. A de-identified subject ID, COVID-19 status, age in years and sex were almost always included in the sample metadata. The repertoires were released in a freely available public database intended as a resource for research on the immune response to SARS-CoV-2.

CDR1 SGHNT and CDR2 YYREEE are derived from the germline V gene (reference sequence). V sheds 4 bases and J sheds 2 bases, leaving 18 bases between their ends. The CDR3, from cysteine to phenylalanine, totals 16 residues. CDR3 DNA is the only sequence kept; it has 48 bases, read in frame from the first base. For this clone: Its antigen is currently not known. No clone much larger than this one lies a single base away; base qualities are absent.

TCRbeta CDR3 regions were amplified from genomic DNA using the immunoSEQ Assay, a bias-controlled multiplex PCR. Regarding the original processing steps: Within the assay, amplification of reference gene primers was used to estimate how many nucleated cells each sample contained. To quantify the absolute abundance of each unique TCRbeta CDR3 rearrangement, sequence reads were collapsed and filtered. For each sample, productive Simpson clonality was calculated by taking the square root of Simpson's diversity index across productive rearrangements. TCRdb's version of the immuneACCESS table is confined to in-frame rearrangements and falls short of the full clone set. An unresolved V gene accounts for under half of the shortfall where checked; the remainder is of unknown origin. That table supplies the V and J calls and clone size; D and trimming were determined from the DNA. The sample profile shows 200,000 to 300,000 clones; 85% to 90% of them were found once. Roughly 3.9% of the sample is held by the ten biggest clonotypes.

The collaborating institutions used their own protocols to collect whole blood in K2EDTA tubes. For TCRbeta analysis, collaborator samples were shipped as frozen whole blood, as isolated PBMCs, or as DNA extracted from either sample type. Beyond this particular receptor, the publication reports: Clinical and demographic metadata were provided uncurated, with the amount varying by source and participant.

The receptor's source is a middle-aged woman with acute or convalescent COVID-19. The chain links TRBV5-4 with TRBJ1-2; the D region possibly corresponds to TRBD1 (5 bases align). Sequencing was performed on peripheral blood. The DNA is as follows: TGTGCCAGCAGCCTGGGGGGGGTAGGGAACAACTATGGCTACACCTTC. Its protein is CASSLGGVGNNYGYTF. Reference TRBV5-4 and TRBJ1-2 genes cover what lies past the CDR3, so the full variable domain is ETGVTQSPTHLIKTRGQQVTLRCSSQSGHNTVSWYQQALGQGPQFIFQYYREEENGRGNFPPRFSGLQFPNYSSELNVNALELDDSALYLCASSLGGVGNNYGYTFGSGTRLTVV.